The T cell receptor (beta chain) described here comes from a study of blood T cell repertoires in COVID-19. Study-level information: Both acute and convalescent COVID-19 samples were obtained from the United States, Italy and Spain.

The data were produced by immunoSEQ multiplex PCR, yet TCRdb's version contains in-frame clones alone and is incomplete. The sample lists about 220,000 clones, roughly nine tenths occurring once. Participants spanned ages roughly 18 to 95 years and resided in about 24 US areas. The CDR3 has 14 amino acids. Germline CDR1 is SNHLY and CDR2 is FYNNEI. V lost 6 bases and J 0 bases, leaving 11 bases between the germline ends. This sequence joins TRBV2 and TRBJ1-2; TRBD1 might be the D (5 bases). Sequenced material: PBMCs or T cells enriched from blood (not recorded which). The clonotype comes from a woman between 18 and 29 years old in a cohort exposed to, infected with or recovered from COVID-19 (not recorded which). The DNA of the CDR3 is TGTGCCAGCAGCTCGGTAGGGGCTAACTATGGCTACACCTTC. Translation gives CASSSVGANYGYTF. The whole variable domain, filled in from reference TRBV2 and TRBJ1-2, reads EPEVTQTPSHQVTQMGQEVILRCVPISNHLYFYWYRQILGQKVEFLVSFYNNEISEKSEIFDDQFSVERPDGSNFTLKIRSTKLEDSAMYFCASSSVGANYGYTFGSGTRLTVV.